This entry describes one T cell receptor (beta chain). This sample was included in a study of cytomegalovirus exposure and HLA in healthy donors. The PCR used 60 Vbeta and 13 Jbeta primers. This table comes from immunoSEQ multiplex PCR, and its TCRdb copy is limited to in-frame clones, with some not included. This table has about 150,000 clones, approximately 78% appearing once. Losses at the gene ends were 0 bases for V and 0 bases for J; bases not matched to a gene: 17. The CDR3 spans 21 residues. The V gene's germline CDR1 is LGHNA and CDR2 YSLEER. This TCR was sampled from a male donor in good health and CMV-seronegative. Input material: PBMCs. V and J are TRBV4-3 and TRBJ2-3, with 8 bases identical to TRBD2. This CDR3 is CASSQDSFRGSSGSSTDTQYF. The CDR3 bases are TGCGCCAGCAGCCAAGATAGTTTCAGGGGATCTAGCGGGTCTAGCACAGATACGCAGTATTTT.